This TCR beta chain was identified in a study of control samples from healthy donors and cancer patients. Only in-frame clones appear in the TCRdb table, and some are missing; sequencing was by immunoSEQ multiplex PCR. This sample's table reports under 200,000 clones. CDR3 length: 15 amino acids. Deletions cut 8 bases from V and 2 bases from J, with 19 bases between. Germline V gene lookup returns CDR1 SGHAT and CDR2 FQNNGV. The sequence derives from a woman under 40 in good health. The sample comprised blood. The rearrangement links TRBV11-2 to TRBJ2-7; possible D gene TRBD1, 6 bases. The CDR3 region is CASLINTGSPYEQYF. The CDR3 nucleotides are TGTGCCAGCCTTATAAATACAGGGTCCCCCTACGAGCAGTACTTC.